These 3 T cell receptor beta chains originate from one sample sequenced in a study of shared clonotypes between healthy human individuals. Naive CD8 cells, CD45RO-negative and positively selected for CCR7, excluded terminally differentiated effector memory CD45RA+ cells. Profiling relied on immunoSEQ multiplex PCR, and the TCRdb table lists in-frame clones only, not all of them. The profile shows approximately 1.9 million clones, around 93% of them singletons. Input material: naive CD8+ T cells from PBMCs. Receptor source: a man aged 18-30 years in good health. Some clones in this sample may be carry-over from other donors' samples.

J is TRBJ1-1 and V is TRBV11-2; D remains unclear. This CDR3 comprises 13 residues. In germline, CDR1 is SGHAT, CDR2 FQNNGV. The ends were cut back, 3 bases at V and 0 bases at J, with 5 bases in the middle. The DNA for the CDR3 is TGTGCCAGCAGCTTTTCGATGAACACTGAAGCTTTCTTT. It codes for CASSFSMNTEAFF.

The genes are TRBV28 and TRBJ2-7; 7 bases align to TRBD1. Germline values: CDR1 MDHEN, CDR2 SYDVKM. Germline trimming cut 8 bases from V and 5 bases from J; bases unmatched to any gene: 27. The CDR3 has 19 amino acids. In nucleotides, the CDR3 is TGTGCCAGCCGGGGAGCGTGGGTTTCAGACGAGACAGGGATAGACGAGCAGTACTTC. Residues: CASRGAWVSDETGIDEQYF.

For this clone: Other nucleotide sequences from this sample produce the same CDR3. The V gene is TRBV29-1, the J gene TRBJ1-1; TRBD1 agrees at 10 bases. The CDR3 spans 14 residues. Germline V gene data show CDR1 as SQVTM and CDR2 as ANQGSEA. The J segment lost 8 bases and the V segment lost 4 bases, leaving 10 bases of the junction unmatched. The DNA for the CDR3 is TGCAGCGTTGTCATGACAGGGGGCAGGACCGAAGCTTTCTTT. This codes for CSVVMTGGRTEAFF.